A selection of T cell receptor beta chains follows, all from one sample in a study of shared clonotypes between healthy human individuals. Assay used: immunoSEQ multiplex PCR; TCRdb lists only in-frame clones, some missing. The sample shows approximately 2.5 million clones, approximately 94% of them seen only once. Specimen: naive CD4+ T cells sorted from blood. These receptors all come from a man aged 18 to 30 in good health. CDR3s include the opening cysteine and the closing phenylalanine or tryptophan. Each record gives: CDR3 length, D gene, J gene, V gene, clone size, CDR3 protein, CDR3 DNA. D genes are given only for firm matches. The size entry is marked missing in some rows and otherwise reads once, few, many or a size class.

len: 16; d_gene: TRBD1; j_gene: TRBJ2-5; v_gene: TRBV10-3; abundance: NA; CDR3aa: CAISELRPGGEETQYF; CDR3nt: TGTGCCATCAGTGAGTTAAGGCCAGGGGGCGAAGAGACCCAGTACTTC
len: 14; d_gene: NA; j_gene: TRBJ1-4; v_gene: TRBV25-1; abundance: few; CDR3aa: CASSKDGRLEKLFF; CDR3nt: TGTGCCAGCAGCAAGGACGGCAGGCTGGAAAAACTGTTTTTT
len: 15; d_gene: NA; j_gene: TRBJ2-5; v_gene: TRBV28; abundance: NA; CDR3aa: CASSFAGARQETQYF; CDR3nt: TGTGCCAGCAGTTTCGCGGGGGCGCGGCAAGAGACCCAGTACTTC
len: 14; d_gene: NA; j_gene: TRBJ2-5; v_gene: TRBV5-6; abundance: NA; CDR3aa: CASSLAGRAETQYF; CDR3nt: TGTGCCAGCAGCTTGGCCGGCAGGGCAGAGACCCAGTACTTC
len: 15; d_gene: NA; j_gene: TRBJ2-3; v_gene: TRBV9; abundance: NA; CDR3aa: CASSVGGRVTDTQYF; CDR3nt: TGTGCCAGCAGCGTAGGGGGGCGCGTCACAGATACGCAGTATTTT
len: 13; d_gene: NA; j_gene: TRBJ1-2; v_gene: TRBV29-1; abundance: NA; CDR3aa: CSVQRTVRVGYTF; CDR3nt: TGCAGCGTTCAAAGGACAGTTCGAGTTGGCTACACCTTC
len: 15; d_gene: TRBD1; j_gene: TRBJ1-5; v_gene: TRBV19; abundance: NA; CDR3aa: CASSLRTGSNQPQHF; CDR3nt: TGTGCCAGTAGCCTTAGGACAGGTAGCAATCAGCCCCAGCATTTT
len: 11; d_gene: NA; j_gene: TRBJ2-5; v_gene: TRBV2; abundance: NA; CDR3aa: CASNRVTGQYF; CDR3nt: TGTGCCAGCAACAGGGTAACCGGCCAGTACTTC
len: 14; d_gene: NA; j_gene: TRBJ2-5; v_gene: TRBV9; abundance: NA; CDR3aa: CASSARRGQETQYF; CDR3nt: TGTGCCAGCAGCGCGAGGAGGGGTCAAGAGACCCAGTACTTC
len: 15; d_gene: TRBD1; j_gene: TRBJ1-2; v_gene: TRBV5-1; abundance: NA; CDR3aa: CASRPTGAESYGYTF; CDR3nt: TGCGCCAGCAGACCTACAGGGGCCGAAAGCTATGGCTACACCTTC
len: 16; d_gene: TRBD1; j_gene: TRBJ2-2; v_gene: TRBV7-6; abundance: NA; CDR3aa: CASSPSGTGHTGELFF; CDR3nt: TGTGCCAGCAGCCCTTCCGGGACAGGTCACACCGGGGAGCTGTTTTTT
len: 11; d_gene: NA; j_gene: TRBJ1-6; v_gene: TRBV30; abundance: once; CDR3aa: CAWSVYPPLHF; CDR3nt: TGTGCCTGGAGTGTATACCCACCCCTCCACTTT
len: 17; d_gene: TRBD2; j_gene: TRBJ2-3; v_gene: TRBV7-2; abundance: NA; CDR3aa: CASSSSGRARSTDTQYF; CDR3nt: TGTGCCAGCAGCTCTAGCGGGAGGGCCCGGAGCACAGATACGCAGTATTTT
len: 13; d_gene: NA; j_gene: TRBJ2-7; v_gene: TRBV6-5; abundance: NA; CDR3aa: CASRLSQGGEQYF; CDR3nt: TGTGCCAGCAGACTCTCACAGGGTGGCGAGCAGTACTTC
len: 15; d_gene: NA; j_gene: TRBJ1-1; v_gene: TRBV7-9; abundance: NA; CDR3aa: CASSFRGVVGTEAFF; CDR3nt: TGTGCCAGCAGCTTCCGGGGAGTGGTTGGGACTGAAGCTTTCTTT
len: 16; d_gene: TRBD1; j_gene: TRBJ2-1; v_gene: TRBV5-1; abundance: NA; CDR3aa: CASTFLGTGFNTEQFF; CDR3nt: TGCGCCAGCACCTTCCTGGGGACAGGGTTTAACACTGAGCAGTTCTTC
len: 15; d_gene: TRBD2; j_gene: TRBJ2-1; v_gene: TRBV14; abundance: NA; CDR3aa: CASSQVGSGRNEQFF; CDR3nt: TGTGCCAGCAGCCAAGTCGGTAGCGGGAGAAATGAGCAGTTCTTC
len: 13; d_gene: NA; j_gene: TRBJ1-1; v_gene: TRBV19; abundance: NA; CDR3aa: CASSIADNTEAFF; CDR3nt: TGTGCCAGTAGTATAGCGGATAACACTGAAGCTTTCTTT
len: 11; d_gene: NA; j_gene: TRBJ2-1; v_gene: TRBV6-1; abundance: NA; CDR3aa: CASSGGGEQFF; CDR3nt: TGTGCCAGCAGTGGAGGCGGAGAGCAGTTCTTC
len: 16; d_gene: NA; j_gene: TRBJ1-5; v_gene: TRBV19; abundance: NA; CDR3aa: CASSTPRRGRNQPQHF; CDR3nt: TGTGCCAGTAGCACGCCTCGGCGCGGTCGAAATCAGCCCCAGCATTTT
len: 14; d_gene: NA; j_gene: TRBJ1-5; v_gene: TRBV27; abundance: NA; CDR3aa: CASSLRASLQPQHF; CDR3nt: TGTGCCAGCAGTTTACGGGCCAGCCTGCAGCCCCAGCATTTT
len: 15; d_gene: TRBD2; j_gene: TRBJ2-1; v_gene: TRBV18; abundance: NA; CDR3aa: CASSPRGGLSNEQFF; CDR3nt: TGTGCCAGCTCACCGCGGGGGGGCCTCTCCAATGAGCAGTTCTTC
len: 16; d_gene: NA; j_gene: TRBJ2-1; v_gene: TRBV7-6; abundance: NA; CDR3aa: CASSLAGGGVYNEQFF; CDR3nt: TGTGCCAGCAGCTTAGCAGGGGGGGGAGTTTACAATGAGCAGTTCTTC
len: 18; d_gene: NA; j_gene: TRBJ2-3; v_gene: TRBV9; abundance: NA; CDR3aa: CASSARRGSVVSTDTQYF; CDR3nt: TGTGCCAGCAGCGCCCGGCGGGGATCGGTCGTTAGCACAGATACGCAGTATTTT
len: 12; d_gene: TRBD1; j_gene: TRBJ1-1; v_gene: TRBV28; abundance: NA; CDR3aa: CASRGGQAEAFF; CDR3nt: TGTGCCAGCAGGGGGGGACAGGCCGAAGCTTTCTTT
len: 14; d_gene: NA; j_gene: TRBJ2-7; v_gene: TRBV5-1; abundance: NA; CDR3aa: CASSLDVASYEQYF; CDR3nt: TGCGCCAGCAGCTTGGATGTAGCGTCCTACGAGCAGTACTTC
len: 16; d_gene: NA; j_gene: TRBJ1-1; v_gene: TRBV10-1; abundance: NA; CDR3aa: CASSEDSWTLNTEAFF; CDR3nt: TGCGCCAGCAGTGAGGACTCCTGGACCCTGAACACTGAAGCTTTCTTT
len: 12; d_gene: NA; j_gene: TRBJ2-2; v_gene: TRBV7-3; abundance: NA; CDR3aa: CASSTYTGELFF; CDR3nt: TGTGCCAGCAGCACTTACACCGGGGAGCTGTTTTTT
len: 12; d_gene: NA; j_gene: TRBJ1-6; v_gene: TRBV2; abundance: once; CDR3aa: CASSVGNSPLHF; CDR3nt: TGTGCCAGCAGTGTGGGTAATTCACCCCTCCACTTT
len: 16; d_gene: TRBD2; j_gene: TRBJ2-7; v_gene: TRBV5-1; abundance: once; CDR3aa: CASSPLWTSGSYEQYF; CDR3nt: TGCGCCAGCAGCCCCCTCTGGACTAGCGGGAGCTACGAGCAGTACTTC
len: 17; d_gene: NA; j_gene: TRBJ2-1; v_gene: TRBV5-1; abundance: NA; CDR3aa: CASSPGSGGVNYNEQFF; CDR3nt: TGCGCCAGCAGCCCGGGATCTGGAGGAGTTAACTACAATGAGCAGTTCTTC
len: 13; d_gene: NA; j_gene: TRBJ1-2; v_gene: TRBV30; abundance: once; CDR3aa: CAWSVQYNYGYTF; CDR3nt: TGTGCCTGGAGTGTACAGTATAACTATGGCTACACCTTC
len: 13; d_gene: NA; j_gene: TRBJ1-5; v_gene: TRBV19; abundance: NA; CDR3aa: CAIRPGVGQPQHF; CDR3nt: TGTGCCATCCGCCCCGGGGTGGGTCAGCCCCAGCATTTT
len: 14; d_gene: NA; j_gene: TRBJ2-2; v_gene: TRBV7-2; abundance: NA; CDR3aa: CASSSPHGGGELFF; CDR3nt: TGTGCCAGCAGCTCCCCCCATGGCGGCGGGGAGCTGTTTTTT
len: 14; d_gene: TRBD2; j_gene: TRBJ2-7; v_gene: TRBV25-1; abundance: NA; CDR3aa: CASIPAGGPYEQYF; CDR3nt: TGTGCCAGCATACCGGCGGGGGGTCCCTACGAGCAGTACTTC
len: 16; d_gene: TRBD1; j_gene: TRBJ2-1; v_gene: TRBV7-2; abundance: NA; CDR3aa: CASSLAQGASYNEQFF; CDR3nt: TGTGCCAGCAGCTTAGCCCAGGGGGCGAGCTACAATGAGCAGTTCTTC
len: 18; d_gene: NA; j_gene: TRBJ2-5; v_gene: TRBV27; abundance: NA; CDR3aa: CASSLNPGARPRAETQYF; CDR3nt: TGTGCCAGCAGTTTAAATCCGGGGGCGCGTCCACGTGCAGAGACCCAGTACTTC
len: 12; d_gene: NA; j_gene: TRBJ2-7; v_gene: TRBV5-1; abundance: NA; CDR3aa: CASSFGDYEQYF; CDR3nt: TGCGCCAGCAGCTTCGGCGACTACGAGCAGTACTTC
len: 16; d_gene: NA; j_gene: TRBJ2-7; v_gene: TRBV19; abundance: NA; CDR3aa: CASSITENYPRDEQYF; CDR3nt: TGTGCCAGTAGTATCACCGAGAATTACCCTCGGGACGAGCAGTACTTC
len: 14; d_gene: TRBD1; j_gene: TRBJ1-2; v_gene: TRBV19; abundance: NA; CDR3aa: CASSSDRVIYGYTF; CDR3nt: TGTGCCAGTAGTTCCGACAGGGTAATTTATGGCTACACCTTC
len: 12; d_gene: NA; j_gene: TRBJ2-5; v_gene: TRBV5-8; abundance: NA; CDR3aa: CARGRPQETQYF; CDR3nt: TGTGCCAGGGGACGTCCACAAGAGACCCAGTACTTC